Reported below is one T cell receptor beta chain. The data were obtained in a study of CD8 T cells in Susac syndrome. This CDR3 has 14 residues. The V and J ends lost 0 bases and 16 bases, in that order; junction bases with no gene match: 13. Germline lookup yields CDR1 DFQATT and CDR2 SNEGSKA (reference sequence). Sequencing of TCR beta, carried out with a high-throughput approach, was applied to CD8+ and CD4+ T cells from the blood. Control patients had untreated stable or active relapsing-remitting multiple sclerosis by revised McDonald criteria. Negative isolation yielded CD8+ and CD4+ T cells; FACS enriched TEMRA cells. Random hexamers primed reverse transcription of about 0.45 to 1 ug RNA. Amplification of TCR beta CDR3 used immunoSEQ multiplex PCR across 54 Vbeta and 13 Jbeta. MiXCR, run by TCRdb on the immunoSEQ multiplex PCR reads, gives a single entry per CDR3 protein. The sample holds 300,000 or so distinct CDR3 sequences, about 90% seen once.

The sequenced sample consisted of CD4+ T cells from PBMCs. The source is a human donor with multiple sclerosis. The rearrangement uses TRBV20-1 and TRBJ2-1, with 9 bases identical to TRBD2. CDR3 sequence: CSARDWGAGGYKFF. As DNA, the CDR3 is TGCAGTGCTAGAGATTGGGGAGCGGGGGGCTACAAATTCTTC.